A selection of T cell receptor beta chains follows, all from one sample in a study of T cells in localized non-small cell lung cancer. TCRdb keeps only in-frame clones here, not all; method: immunoSEQ multiplex PCR. The sample consists of over 10,000 clones, under 30% of them appearing once. Sequencing used lung tumor tissue, obtained before any cancer treatment. The receptor source for this set is a female donor of 60 years or more with stage I lung adenocarcinoma. Both conserved end residues are part of each CDR3.

CDR3aa	j_gene	v_gene
CASSLDNRGNEQFF	TRBJ2-1	TRBV11-3
CASSRQGTGELFF	TRBJ2-2	TRBV6-8
CASSYSGQVYKAFF	TRBJ1-1	TRBV6-8
CASKTGAAGELFF	TRBJ2-2	TRBV10-2
CASYRGSGNTIYF	TRBJ1-3	TRBV6-8
CASTPRVAGPYNEQFF	TRBJ2-1	TRBV19
CASSVQGGGFQETQYF	TRBJ2-5	TRBV9
CASSLSQPAFIQETQYF	TRBJ2-5	TRBV11-3
CASTPGQAADWAFF	TRBJ1-1	TRBV4-1
CASSPGQGVFVSDTQYF	TRBJ2-3	TRBV11-3
CASSLSTSGGYNEQFF	TRBJ2-1	TRBV19
CASSRGDGDYGYTF	TRBJ1-2	TRBV18
CASSRRDRWEGNGYTF	TRBJ1-2	TRBV11-3
CASSPRTGGGDTEAFF	TRBJ1-1	TRBV18
CASSLGGSRSGNTIYF	TRBJ1-3	TRBV5-1
CASWGQSDTEAFF	TRBJ1-1	TRBV6-8
CASSYRLEGGELFF	TRBJ2-2	TRBV6-8
CASSSLSSYNSPLHF	TRBJ1-6	TRBV6-8
CASSGTLLTDTQYF	TRBJ2-3	TRBV6-8
CAIKGQGAGGELFF	TRBJ2-2	TRBV6-8
CASSRPEGANYGYTF	TRBJ1-2	TRBV11-3
CASSQVILAGDTQYF	TRBJ2-3	TRBV5-1
CASSLQGGNYGYTF	TRBJ1-2	TRBV5-1
CACNKGLAGTEAFF	TRBJ1-1	TRBV30
CASSSRQNTEAFF	TRBJ1-1	TRBV6-8
CASSSYRGLNTEAFF	TRBJ1-1	TRBV14
CASSLKSGRTDTQYF	TRBJ2-3	TRBV9
CSVLVGSPLGTQYF	TRBJ2-5	TRBV29-1
CASSLAGLRDEAFF	TRBJ1-1	TRBV28
CASSRGTDYLETQYF	TRBJ2-5	TRBV11-3
CASRQGAKQPQHF	TRBJ1-5	TRBV6-8
CASSAPGGRSSYNEQFF	TRBJ2-1	TRBV18
CASSGLAGNTGELFF	TRBJ2-2	TRBV19
CASSLAAAYEQYF	TRBJ2-7	TRBV23-1
CASSPSTANTEAFF	TRBJ1-1	TRBV11-3
CASSRPGTVFNKQFF	TRBJ2-1	TRBV6-8
CASSFGELMNTEAFF	TRBJ1-1	TRBV9
CSGQVLNTEAFF	TRBJ1-1	TRBV29-1
CASSKYRGANTEAFF	TRBJ1-1	TRBV6-8
CASSQPLGLDSTEAFF	TRBJ1-1	TRBV1
CAIRSGSNTETFF	TRBJ1-1	TRBV6-8
CASTLGGTSTDTQYF	TRBJ2-3	TRBV28
CASSIRTGDINGYTF	TRBJ1-2	TRBV19
CSVWPGDRLTGYGYTF	TRBJ1-2	TRBV29-1
CASSLIGLAGQETQYF	TRBJ2-5	TRBV11-3
CASSQSNEKLFF	TRBJ1-4	TRBV4-1
CASSQEGDRAPRRFF	TRBJ2-1	TRBV11-3
CASSFRGGGYTF	TRBJ1-2	TRBV28
CASSLPGPRRWVNTEAFF	TRBJ1-1	TRBV11-3
CASSFLIEREGRDNEQFF	TRBJ2-1	TRBV6-8
CASKTGGFNYGYTF	TRBJ1-2	TRBV19
CSVAGWGTEAFF	TRBJ1-1	TRBV29-1